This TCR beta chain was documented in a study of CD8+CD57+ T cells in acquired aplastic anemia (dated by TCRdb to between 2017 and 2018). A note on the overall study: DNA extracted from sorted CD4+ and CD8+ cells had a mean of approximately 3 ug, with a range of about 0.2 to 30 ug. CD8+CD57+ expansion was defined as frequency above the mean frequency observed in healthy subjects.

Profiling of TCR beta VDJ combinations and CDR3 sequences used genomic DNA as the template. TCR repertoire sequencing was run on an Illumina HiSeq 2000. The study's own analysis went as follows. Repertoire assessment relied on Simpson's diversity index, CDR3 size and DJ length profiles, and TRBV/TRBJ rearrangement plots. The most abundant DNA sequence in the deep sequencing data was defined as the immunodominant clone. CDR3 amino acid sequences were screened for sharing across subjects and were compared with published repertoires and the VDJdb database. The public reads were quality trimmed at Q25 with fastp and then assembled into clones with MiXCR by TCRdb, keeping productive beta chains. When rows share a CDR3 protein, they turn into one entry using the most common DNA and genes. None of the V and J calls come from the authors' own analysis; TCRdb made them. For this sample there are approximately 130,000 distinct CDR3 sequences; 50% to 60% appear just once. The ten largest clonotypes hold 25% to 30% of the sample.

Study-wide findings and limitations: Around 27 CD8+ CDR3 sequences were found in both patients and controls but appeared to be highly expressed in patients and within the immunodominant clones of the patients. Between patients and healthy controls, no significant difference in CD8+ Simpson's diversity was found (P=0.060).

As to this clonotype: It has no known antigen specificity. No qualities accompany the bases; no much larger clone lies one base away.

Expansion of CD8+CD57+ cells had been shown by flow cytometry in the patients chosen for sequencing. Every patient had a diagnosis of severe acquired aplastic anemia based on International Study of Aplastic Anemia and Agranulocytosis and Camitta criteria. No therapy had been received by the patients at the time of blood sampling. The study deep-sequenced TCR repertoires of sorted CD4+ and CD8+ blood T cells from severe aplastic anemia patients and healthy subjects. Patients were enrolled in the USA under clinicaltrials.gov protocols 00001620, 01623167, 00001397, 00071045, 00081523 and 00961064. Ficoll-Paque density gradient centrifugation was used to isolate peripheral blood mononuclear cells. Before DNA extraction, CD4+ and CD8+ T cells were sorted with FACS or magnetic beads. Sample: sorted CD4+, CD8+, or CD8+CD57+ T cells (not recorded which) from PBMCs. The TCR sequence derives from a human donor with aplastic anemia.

The nucleotides are TGTGCCAGCAGCGTAGGCCTACAGGGACGGGGCTACACCTTC. Its protein is CASSVGLQGRGYTF. This receptor chain uses TRBV7-2 and TRBJ1-2; 6 matching bases give a weak D call of TRBD1. CDR1 is given as SGHTA and CDR2 as FQGNSA, both from the germline V gene. From its cysteine to its phenylalanine, the CDR3 spans 14 amino acids. Only the CDR3 DNA stays, 42 bases, in frame from base 1. A distance of 18 bases separates the germline ends of V and J, which lose 5 bases and 8 bases respectively.